The rows below give T cell receptor beta chains drawn from one sample of a study of cytomegalovirus exposure and HLA in healthy donors. The assay was immunoSEQ multiplex PCR, and TCRdb's table has in-frame clones only and misses some. The table lists 150,000 to 200,000 clones, approximately 85% of them singletons. The sequenced sample was PBMCs. Receptor source: a woman aged 50 to 60 in good health and CMV-seronegative. The CDR3 runs from the conserved cysteine through the conserved F or W. D genes are given only for firm matches. Clone size is not always given. Where it is, it says once, few, many or a class for expanded clones.

v_call	d_call	j_call	clone_size	cdr3_aa	cdr3_nt
TRBV28	.	TRBJ1-1	.	CASSLTGIGTEAFF	TGTGCCAGCAGTTTAACAGGCATCGGTACTGAAGCTTTCTTT
TRBV4-1	TRBD1	TRBJ1-6	.	CASSQETGQGGHNSPLHF	TGCGCCAGCAGCCAAGAAACGGGACAGGGAGGCCATAATTCACCCCTCCACTTT
TRBV27	.	TRBJ2-5	.	CASSSLAPGHNQETQYF	TGTGCCAGCAGTTCGCTCGCCCCGGGACACAACCAAGAGACCCAGTACTTC
TRBV6-1	TRBD1	TRBJ1-2	.	CASSRDRSNYGYTF	TGTGCCAGCAGCCGGGACAGAAGTAACTATGGCTACACCTTC
TRBV4-3	.	TRBJ2-2	once	CASSQEPGWAGELFF	TGCGCCAGCAGCCAAGAGCCGGGGTGGGCCGGGGAGCTGTTTTTT
TRBV11-1	TRBD1	TRBJ1-4	.	CASSQTGADEKLFF	TGTGCCAGCAGCCAGACAGGGGCCGATGAAAAACTGTTTTTT
TRBV4-1	.	TRBJ2-1	.	CASSQYQSRDSDYNEQFF	TGCGCCAGCAGCCAATATCAGAGCCGGGACTCAGATTACAATGAGCAGTTCTTC
TRBV28	TRBD2	TRBJ2-1	.	CASSLRREAITSYNEQFF	TGTGCCAGCAGTTTAAGGCGGGAGGCCATAACCTCCTACAATGAGCAGTTCTTC
TRBV27	.	TRBJ2-7	.	CASSRLDLTYEQYF	TGTGCCAGCAGCCGGCTAGACTTAACCTACGAGCAGTACTTC
TRBV10-3	.	TRBJ1-2	few	CAISGTVGYGYTF	TGTGCCATCAGTGGAACAGTGGGCTATGGCTACACCTTC
TRBV19	TRBD1	TRBJ2-1	.	CASSNGQGGNEQFF	TGTGCCAGTAGCAACGGACAGGGGGGGAATGAGCAGTTCTTC
TRBV30	.	TRBJ1-3	.	CAWSVGQGGGNTIYF	TGTGCCTGGAGTGTAGGGCAGGGAGGCGGAAACACCATATATTTT
TRBV14	.	TRBJ2-7	.	CASRLGGTYEQYF	TGTGCCAGCAGGCTGGGGGGTACCTACGAGCAGTACTTC
TRBV30	TRBD2	TRBJ2-1	.	CAWARGVSYNEQFF	TGTGCCTGGGCCCGGGGGGTCTCCTACAATGAGCAGTTCTTC
TRBV11-1	.	TRBJ2-1	.	CASGFRRAAGNEQFF	TGTGCCAGCGGGTTTCGTAGGGCCGCGGGGAATGAGCAGTTCTTC
TRBV29-1	.	TRBJ1-1	.	CSVESGDSNTEAFF	TGCAGCGTCGAGTCGGGGGATTCGAACACTGAAGCTTTCTTT
TRBV30	.	TRBJ1-5	.	CAWSEQAFLDQPQHF	TGTGCCTGGAGCGAACAGGCGTTTCTCGATCAGCCCCAGCATTTT